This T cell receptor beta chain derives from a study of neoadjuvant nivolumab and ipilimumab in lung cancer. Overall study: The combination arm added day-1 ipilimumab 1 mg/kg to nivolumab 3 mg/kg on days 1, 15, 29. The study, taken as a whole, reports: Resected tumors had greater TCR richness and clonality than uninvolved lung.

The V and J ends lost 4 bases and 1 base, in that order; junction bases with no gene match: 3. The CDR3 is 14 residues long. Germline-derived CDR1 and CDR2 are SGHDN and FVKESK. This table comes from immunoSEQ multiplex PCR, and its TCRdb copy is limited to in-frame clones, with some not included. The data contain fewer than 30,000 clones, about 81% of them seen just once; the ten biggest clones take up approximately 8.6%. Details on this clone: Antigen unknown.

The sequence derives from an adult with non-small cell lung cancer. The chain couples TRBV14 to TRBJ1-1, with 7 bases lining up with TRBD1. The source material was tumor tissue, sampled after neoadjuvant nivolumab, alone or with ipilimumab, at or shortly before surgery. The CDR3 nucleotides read TGTGCCAGCAGCCCTGGACAGGCGAACACTGAAGCTTTCTTT. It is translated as CASSPGQANTEAFF.